This T cell receptor (beta chain) derives from a study of T cell responses to AZD1222 COVID-19 vaccine. Looked up from germline, CDR1 is MGHRA and CDR2 is YSYEKL. Trimming took off 0 bases at V and 4 bases at J, with 7 bases between the two ends. The CDR3 has 14 amino acids. Clones were read by immunoSEQ multiplex PCR, and TCRdb kept only the in-frame ones, dropping some. The sample includes about 130,000 clones, 80% to 90% seen only once; the top ten take around 5.8%. The material was peripheral blood, obtained on day 0 of AZD1222 vaccination. The sequence came from an adult in good health. The rearrangement uses TRBV4-1 and TRBJ2-1; D is possibly TRBD1 or TRBD2 (5 bases each). CDR3 DNA: TGCGCCAGCAGCCAAGATGGGGGTTACAATGAGCAGTTCTTC. Protein: CASSQDGGYNEQFF.